The T cell receptor (beta chain) described here comes from a study of blood T cells in healthy people across ages. Together with a sample-barcoded 5' primer, a J-beta primer mix was included in a second PCR lasting about 7 to 11 cycles. TCRdb independently ran MiXCR on the 5' RACE reads; one entry per CDR3 protein. This sample has some 1,000,000 distinct CDR3 sequences; roughly 24% occur once, and the top ten carry approximately 0.79%. V was pared by 5 bases and J by 0 bases, with 22 bases between. The germline V gene encodes CDR1 DFQATT and CDR2 SNEGSKA (reference sequence). The CDR3 has 17 residues. This clonotype has just a few counts. The same data also went into a second study, on T cells of mothers and their children. Per that paper: Whatever RNA was extracted went entirely into cDNA synthesis, at roughly 1.5 ug per 15 ul.

This clonotype originated in a girl aged 2-10 years in good health. The sequenced sample was blood. The rearrangement links TRBV20-1 to TRBJ1-1; tentatively, D is TRBD1 (6 bases). CDR3 bases: TGCAGTGCTGGAGGGCAGACCAGGGGTACCATGAACACTGAAGCTTTCTTT. The encoded protein is CSAGGQTRGTMNTEAFF.